The clone carrying this T cell receptor beta chain was found a few times. A split of CD4+ cells into CD45RA+ naive and CD45RA-negative memory subsets was performed. The data were taken from a study of shared clonotypes between healthy human individuals. For the study at large: Each donor's CD4 naive and CD4 memory cells filled three plates apiece, CD8 naive two, and CD8 memory one.

TCRdb's copy holds only in-frame clones and misses some; the assay was immunoSEQ multiplex PCR. The sample shows about 640,000 clones, less than 80% of them seen only once. Germline CDR1 is SEHNR and CDR2 is FQNEAQ (reference sequence). CDR3 length: 13 residues. V dropped 1 base and J dropped 5 bases, with 6 bases sitting between them. The sample consisted of memory CD4+ T cells sorted from blood. This sample's subset: CD45RA-negative fraction. This TCR was recovered from a young woman in good health. The chain links TRBV7-9 to TRBJ2-1, with D perhaps matching TRBD1 or TRBD2 (5 bases each). The CDR3 DNA follows: TGTGCCAGCAGCTTAGGGGGACACAATGAGCAGTTCTTC. As protein: CASSLGGHNEQFF.